This paragraph covers one TCR beta chain sequence. This entry comes from a study of T cell responses to AZD1222 COVID-19 vaccine. Germline lookup yields CDR1 SGHDT and CDR2 YYEEEE. J gave up 8 bases and V 4 bases, and 9 bases lay outside the gene matches. The CDR3 consists of 14 residues. The data were produced by immunoSEQ multiplex PCR, yet TCRdb's version contains in-frame clones alone and is incomplete. The table shows some 170,000 clones, with roughly nine tenths occurring only once. The chain joins TRBV5-6 to TRBJ2-4; the match to TRBD1 covers 7 bases. The sample here was peripheral blood, taken on day 0 of AZD1222 vaccination. The source is an adult in good health. The CDR3 protein is CASSPGTVGYIQYF. DNA for the CDR3: TGTGCCAGCAGCCCCGGGACAGTGGGATACATTCAGTACTTC.